The sequence of this T cell receptor (beta chain) was determined in a study of regulatory T cells in long-lasting Graves disease. As for time point: newly diagnosed GD, antithyroid drugs for less than 3 months. The TCR library was made from RNA extracted from PBMCs. Sequencing libraries for TCR beta were prepared with iRepertoire HTBI primers and Arm-PCR of CDR3 regions. TCRdb ran MiXCR on the multiplex PCR reads and lists one entry per CDR3 protein. The sample lists a few hundred thousand distinct CDR3 sequences; roughly 14% were seen once. This clonotype was detected many times. Its antigen remains unidentified. Findings of the study overall: It was in persistent disease that TRBV28, TRBJ1-2 and TRBJ2-5 were favored.

V trimming: 4 bases; J trimming: 4 bases; junction bases outside the gene matches: 6. Looked up from germline, CDR1 is GTSNPN and CDR2 is SVGIG (reference sequence). CDR3 length equals 14 residues. These data also featured in a second study, about T cells in Graves' hyperthyroidism and ophthalmopathy.

The V call is TRBV30, the J call TRBJ2-2; the match to TRBD1 covers 7 bases. This clonotype originated in a man younger than 40 with Graves disease. The sample in question was peripheral blood mononuclear cells (PBMCs), obtained at new diagnosis, from a patient treated with antithyroid drugs. CDR3: CAWKPDRVTGELFF. The DNA for the CDR3 is TGTGCCTGGAAGCCCGACAGGGTCACCGGGGAGCTGTTTTTT.